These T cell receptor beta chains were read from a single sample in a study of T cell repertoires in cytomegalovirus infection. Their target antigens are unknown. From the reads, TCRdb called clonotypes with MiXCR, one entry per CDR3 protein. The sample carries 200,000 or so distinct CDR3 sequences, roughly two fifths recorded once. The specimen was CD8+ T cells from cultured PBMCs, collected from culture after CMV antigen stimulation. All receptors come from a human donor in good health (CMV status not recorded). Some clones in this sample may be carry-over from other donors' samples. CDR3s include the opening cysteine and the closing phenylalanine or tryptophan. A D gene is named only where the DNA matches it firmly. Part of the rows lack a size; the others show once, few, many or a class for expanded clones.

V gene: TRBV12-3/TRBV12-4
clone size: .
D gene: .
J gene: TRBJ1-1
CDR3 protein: CASNGGNTEAFF
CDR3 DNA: TGTGCCAGCAACGGGGGGAACACTGAAGCTTTCTTT

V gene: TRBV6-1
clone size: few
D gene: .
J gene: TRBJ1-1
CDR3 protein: CASSRTGPNTEAFF
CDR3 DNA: TGTGCCAGCAGTCGAACAGGGCCCAACACTGAAGCTTTCTTT

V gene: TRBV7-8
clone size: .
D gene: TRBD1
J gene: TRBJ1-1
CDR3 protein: CASSTRQGPNTEAFF
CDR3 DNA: TGTGCCAGCAGCACACGACAGGGCCCGAACACTGAAGCTTTCTTT

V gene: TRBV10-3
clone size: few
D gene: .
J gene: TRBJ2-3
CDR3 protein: CAIRTSTDTQYF
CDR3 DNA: TGTGCCATCAGAACCAGCACAGATACGCAGTATTTT

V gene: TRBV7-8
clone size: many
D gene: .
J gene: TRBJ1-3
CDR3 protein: CASSLGVKVSGNTIYF
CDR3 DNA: TGTGCCAGCAGCTTAGGGGTGAAGGTCTCTGGAAACACCATATATTTT

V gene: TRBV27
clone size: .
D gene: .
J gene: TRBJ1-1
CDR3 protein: CASSLAPHPGEAFF
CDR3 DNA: TGTGCCAGCAGTTTAGCGCCTCACCCTGGTGAAGCTTTCTTT

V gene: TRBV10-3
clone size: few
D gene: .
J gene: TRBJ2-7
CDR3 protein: CAISRPGTRADEQYF
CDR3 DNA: TGTGCCATCAGTAGACCCGGGACAAGGGCGGACGAGCAGTACTTC

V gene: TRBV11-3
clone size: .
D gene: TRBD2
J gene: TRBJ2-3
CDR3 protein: CASSSRGGLDTQYF
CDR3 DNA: TGTGCCAGCAGCTCCCGGGGGGGCCTAGATACGCAGTATTTT

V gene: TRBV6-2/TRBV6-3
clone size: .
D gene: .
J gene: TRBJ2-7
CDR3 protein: CASSYPQVTYEQYF
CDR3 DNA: TGTGCCAGCAGTTACCCCCAGGTGACCTACGAGCAGTACTTC

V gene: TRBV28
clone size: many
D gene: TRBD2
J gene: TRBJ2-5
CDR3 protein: CASRGLAGSPGETQYF
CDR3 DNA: TGTGCCAGCAGAGGACTAGCGGGCTCTCCAGGAGAGACCCAGTACTTC